There are a few counts of the clone carrying this T cell receptor beta chain. Trimming took off 5 bases at V and 2 bases at J, with 12 bases between the two ends. Germline V CDR1 and CDR2: PRHDT, FYEKMQ (reference sequence). The CDR3 length is 14 residues. This record belongs to a study of CD8 T cells in ankylosing spondylitis. MiXCR, run by TCRdb on the 5' RACE reads, gives a single entry per CDR3 protein. This table has some 270,000 distinct CDR3 sequences, more than 15% appearing once. Sequencing was carried out using blood, either unsorted or a sorted T cell fraction (not recorded which). The rearrangement joins TRBV13 to TRBJ2-5, with a possible D match to TRBD2 (6 bases). The sequence came from a male donor with ankylosing spondylitis or in good health (not recorded which). CDR3: CASSRLTSQETQYF. The CDR3 DNA reads TGTGCCAGCAGCCGCCTGACTAGTCAAGAGACCCAGTACTTC.